This TCR beta chain was retrieved from a study of neurological immune-mediated disorders. The cDNA was generated by 5'RACE with 10-nucleotide random UMIs. TCRdb ran MiXCR on the 5' RACE reads and lists one entry per CDR3 protein. The sample lists tens of thousands of distinct CDR3 sequences, under 4.5% occurring once. V gave up 5 bases and J gave up 10 bases; unmatched junction bases: 7. The CDR3 covers 14 residues. Germline V lookup: CDR1 DFQATT, CDR2 SNEGSKA (reference sequence). This clonotype showed up many times. This chain links TRBV20-1 with TRBJ2-1; 14 bases map to TRBD2. The receptor was derived from a woman aged 50 to 65 with multiple sclerosis. The material sequenced was PBMCs. The CDR3 loop is CSARTSGGLWEQFF. For the CDR3, the DNA is TGCAGTGCTCGGACTAGCGGGGGGCTATGGGAGCAGTTCTTC.